This TCR beta chain was sequenced during a study of T cells after yellow fever vaccination. Overall study results and limits: Across the CD4 and CD8 compartments, a small share of clonotypes was present in both.

To note about this clonotype: Its antigen is not known.

J was trimmed by 6 bases and V by 6 bases; bases with no gene match: 2. The CDR3 is made up of 12 amino acids. TCRdb re-derived calls from the 5' RACE reads in MiXCR, one entry per CDR3 protein. Here the sample spans some 560,000 distinct CDR3 sequences, 15% to 20% being singletons. The clonotype originates from a man aged 30 to 39 who received the YFV17D yellow fever vaccine. This rearrangement joins TRBV12-3 or TRBV12-4 to TRBJ1-1; 9 nucleotides match TRBD1. Sample: PBMCs, taken 15 days after the yellow fever booster vaccination. CDR3 DNA: TGTGCCAGCAGCCGGACAGGGGCTGAAGCTTTCTTT. It encodes CASSRTGAEAFF.